This T cell receptor (beta chain) comes out of a study of blood T cells in healthy people across ages. General observations from the study: Fewer expanded clones and more diversity marked long-lived versus aged donors. Across the age range, TCR beta diversity per million T cells fell in a roughly linear way.

The CDR3 consists of 13 residues. CDR1 and CDR2 from the germline V gene are GTSNPN and SVGIG (reference sequence). V shed 4 bases and J 7 bases; nucleotides not matched to a gene: 9. Through a sample-barcoded 5' primer and a J-beta primer mix, a second PCR was run for roughly 7 to 11 cycles. TCRdb analysed the 5' RACE reads with MiXCR anew, one entry per CDR3 protein. This sample yields more than 650,000 distinct CDR3 sequences, of which 20% to 25% are seen a single time; around a fifth belongs to the top ten. For every donor, a draw yielded approximately 9.9 milliliters of peripheral blood. This clonotype has just a few counts. As yet, its antigen is unknown.

The sequence was obtained from a man aged 70 or older in good health. The rearrangement uses TRBV30 and TRBJ1-2, with 7 bases aligning to TRBD1. The sequencing sample was made of blood. CDR3: CAWTFAGGVGYTF. The CDR3 DNA reads as TGTGCCTGGACCTTTGCAGGGGGGGTTGGCTACACCTTC.